The 32 T cell receptor beta chains presented below share a single source sample, sequenced in a study of CD8+ T cells in alopecia areata. RNA was isolated and reverse transcribed to cDNA, the sequencing template. Libraries were prepared by immunoSEQ multiplex PCR; TCRdb keeps only in-frame clonotypes and omits some of them. The sample lists 150,000 to 250,000 clones, roughly 60% occurring once. The sample's treatment: oral pan-JAK inhibitor, 5-10 mg twice daily. The source material was CD4+ T cells sorted from blood, sampled at week 24, from a patient treated with tofacitinib. These receptors came from a human donor with alopecia areata.

The count of this clone is one. This chain uses TRBV30 with TRBJ1-2; the D is unclear. The CDR3 is made up of 12 amino acids. Germline assignment: CDR1 GTSNPN and CDR2 SVGIG (reference sequence). Deletions cut 0 bases from V and 5 bases from J, with 7 bases between. In nucleotides, the CDR3 is TGTGCCTGGAGTGTCCGTCATTATGGCTACACCTTC. Translated, it gives CAWSVRHYGYTF.

V is TRBV7-2 and J is TRBJ2-7; unclear D gene. CDR1 is SGHTA, CDR2 FQGNSA, per germline. This CDR3 has 15 amino acids. Deletions cut 2 bases from V and 2 bases from J, with 13 bases between. In DNA, the CDR3 is TGTGCCAGCAGCTTAAACCAGGTTGGCCCCTACGAGCAGTACTTC. Amino acids: CASSLNQVGPYEQYF.

V usage is TRBV18 and J usage is TRBJ1-5; D might be TRBD1 (5 bases). This CDR3 is built from 13 residues. Trimming stripped 3 bases from V and 5 bases from J, with 8 bases between. The V gene's germline CDR1 is KGHSH and CDR2 LQKENI. The CDR3 nucleotides are TGTGCCAGCTCACCCGGGACCCATCAGCCCCAGCATTTT. Its translation is CASSPGTHQPQHF.

This clone was seen a few times. The rearrangement links TRBV29-1 to TRBJ1-4; weak D call: TRBD1 (6 bases). This CDR3 contains 14 residues. Germline CDR1 SQVTM, CDR2 ANQGSEA. V was trimmed by 3 bases and J by 7 bases, leaving 15 bases between them. This CDR3 is CSVEEARGGEKLFF. CDR3 nucleotides: TGCAGCGTTGAGGAGGCCAGGGGTGGTGAAAAACTGTTTTTT.

This clone came up once. V usage is TRBV7-2 and J usage is TRBJ2-7; TRBD1 matches 8 bases. Germline-derived CDR1 and CDR2 are SGHTA and FQGNSA. The V and J ends lost 3 bases and 11 bases, in that order; junction bases with no gene match: 15. This CDR3 region has 15 residues. CDR3 protein: CASSLLRDRPLEEYF. Written as DNA, the CDR3 is TGTGCCAGCAGCTTGCTCCGGGACAGGCCGCTGGAGGAGTACTTC.

CDR3 sequence: CASSYAAGGRLYEQYF. The CDR3 DNA is TGTGCCAGCAGTTACGCGGCGGGGGGACGACTCTACGAGCAGTACTTC. V gene TRBV6-5 combines with J gene TRBJ2-7; TRBD2 matches at 8 bases. After removal of 2 bases from V and 3 bases from J, the junction contained 9 bases not matched to a gene. Germline V CDR1 and CDR2: MNHEY, SVGAGI. The CDR3 consists of 16 residues.

This clone was observed a few times. The chain has TRBV7-2 and TRBJ2-7; D gene ambiguous. Germline lookup yields CDR1 SGHTA and CDR2 FQGNSA. V was cut by 0 bases and J by 3 bases, with 12 bases left in between. The CDR3 extends over 15 amino acids. The CDR3 coding sequence is TGTGCCAGCAGCTTAGCAACCGGCCAGAACTACGAGCAGTACTTC. Amino acids: CASSLATGQNYEQYF.

J is TRBJ1-6 and V is TRBV9; possible D gene TRBD1, 5 bases. Germline V gives CDR1 SGDLS, CDR2 YYNGEE. CDR3 size: 16 residues. V was trimmed by 0 bases and J by 0 bases, leaving 7 bases between them. CDR3 in DNA: TGTGCCAGCAGCGTAGGGGGCCGCTCCTATAATTCACCCCTCCACTTT. Translation gives CASSVGGRSYNSPLHF.

The V and J genes are TRBV5-1 and TRBJ1-5, with D possibly matching TRBD1 (5 bases). CDR3 length equals 13 residues. Germline loops: CDR1 SGHRS, CDR2 YFSETQ. V gave up 7 bases and J gave up 3 bases, with 11 bases separating them. The CDR3 reads CASRGGVNQPQHF. CDR3 bases: TGCGCCAGCCGTGGGGGAGTCAATCAGCCCCAGCATTTT.

This clone was seen a few times. This sequence joins TRBV29-1 and TRBJ2-7; possibly TRBD2 for D (5 bases). The CDR3 runs 13 residues. Germline CDR1 reads SQVTM; CDR2 reads ANQGSEA. Trimming removed 1 base from V and 0 bases from J, with 7 bases in between. The CDR3 loop reads CSVEVGISYEQYF. The DNA for the CDR3 is TGCAGCGTTGAAGTCGGGATCTCCTACGAGCAGTACTTC.

The CDR3 loop is CASTSAETQYF. As DNA, the CDR3 is TGTGCCAGCACCTCGGCAGAGACCCAGTACTTC. This sequence joins TRBV2 and TRBJ2-5; D ambiguous. The CDR3 is made up of 11 amino acids. Germline V gene lookup returns CDR1 SNHLY and CDR2 FYNNEI. Trimming stripped 7 bases from V and 4 bases from J, with 7 bases between.

The chain is built from TRBV27 and TRBJ1-1, with 11 bases fitting TRBD1. This CDR3 spans 13 amino acids. Per germline, CDR1 MNHEY and CDR2 SMNVEV (reference sequence). J was trimmed by 11 bases and V by 4 bases; bases with no gene match: 6. The CDR3 DNA sequence: TGTGCCAGCAGTTCGGGACAGGGGGTAAGGGCTTTCTTT. Translated, it gives CASSSGQGVRAFF.

The chain is built from TRBV6-6 and TRBJ1-1; 8 bases map to TRBD1. Germline CDR1 reads MNHNY; CDR2 reads SVGAGI (reference sequence). The V segment lost 5 bases and the J segment 3 bases; nucleotides outside the gene matches: 8. The CDR3 is 15 residues long. In DNA, the CDR3 is TGTGCCAGCAGTAGAGGGGACAGGCGTTACACTGAAGCTTTCTTT. Residues: CASSRGDRRYTEAFF.

This sequence joins TRBV29-1 and TRBJ2-7; D possibly matches TRBD1 or TRBD2 (6 bases each). Trimming left V 0 bases short and J 5 bases short, with 8 bases between. The CDR3 consists of 12 residues. Germline CDR1 is SQVTM and CDR2 is ANQGSEA. CDR3 sequence: CSVEERGDEQYF. CDR3 sequence (DNA): TGCAGCGTTGAAGAAAGGGGGGACGAGCAGTACTTC.

This clone was seen a handful of times. V is TRBV4-1 and J is TRBJ2-5, with 9 bases lining up with TRBD2. The DNA end is a closer match to TRBJ2-7, so the J assignment may be wrong. Germline V lookup: CDR1 MGHRA, CDR2 YSYEKL. CDR3 length: 15 residues. The CDR3 bases are TGCGCCAGCAGCCAGGGACTAGCAGACTCCTACGAGCAGTACTTC. Protein product: CASSQGLADSYEQYF.

This chain links TRBV19 with TRBJ2-1, with 10 bases identical to TRBD2. This CDR3 has 17 amino acids. V was clipped by 0 bases and J by 9 bases; unmatched bases: 11. Germline CDR1 is LNHDA and CDR2 is SQIVND (reference sequence). DNA for the CDR3: TGTGCCAGTAGTATAGATCGGCTAGCGGGAGTTGTCGGTGAGCAGTTCTTC. Amino acid sequence: CASSIDRLAGVVGEQFF.

This clone was picked up a small number of times. The V and J genes are TRBV5-1 and TRBJ1-1, with TRBD1 identical over 7 bases. The germline gives CDR1 SGHRS, CDR2 YFSETQ. The V and J ends lost 0 bases and 1 base, in that order; junction bases with no gene match: 6. The CDR3 loop spans 16 amino acids. The CDR3 reads CASSLGRGLRNTEAFF. DNA for the CDR3: TGCGCCAGCAGCTTGGGAAGGGGGCTTCGGAACACTGAAGCTTTCTTT.

The chain combines TRBV29-1 with TRBJ2-4, with D perhaps matching TRBD1 (6 bases). The CDR3 covers 11 residues. Germline V gene lookup returns CDR1 SQVTM and CDR2 ANQGSEA. V was trimmed by 8 bases and J by 5 bases, leaving 10 bases between them. The CDR3 sequence is CSSRTENIQYF. The CDR3 DNA reads TGCAGCTCCCGGACAGAAAACATTCAGTACTTC.

The DNA of the CDR3 is TGTGCCAGCGAGGAAGGTGGGGGACTAGGAGGCTACACCTTC. It is translated as CASEEGGGLGGYTF. V gene TRBV2 combines with J gene TRBJ1-2; tentatively, D is TRBD1 (5 bases). Trimming cost V 8 bases and J 8 bases, with 21 bases left between them. Germline-derived CDR1 and CDR2 are SNHLY and FYNNEI. CDR3 size: 14 residues.

This rearrangement joins TRBV5-4 to TRBJ2-5; D is ambiguous. V gave up 6 bases and J gave up 5 bases, with 14 bases separating them. The CDR3 runs to 13 residues. The V gene's germline CDR1 is SGHNT and CDR2 YYREEE (reference sequence). The CDR3 bases are TGTGCCAGCACCCCGGCCGGTAGGGAGACCCAGTACTTC. Translation gives CASTPAGRETQYF.

The chain's CDR3 is CAWSREPGTEAFF. In DNA, the CDR3 is TGTGCCTGGAGCAGGGAACCAGGCACTGAAGCTTTCTTT. The chain recombines TRBV30 with TRBJ1-1; possible D gene TRBD1, 5 bases. The CDR3 is 13 residues long. V was clipped by 3 bases and J by 4 bases, with 12 bases between them. Germline CDR1 and CDR2: GTSNPN and SVGIG (reference sequence).

The rearrangement uses TRBV30 and TRBJ1-3, with D possibly matching TRBD1 (6 bases). V was clipped by 5 bases and J by 0 bases, with 11 bases between them. CDR3 length equals 14 residues. CDR1 is GTSNPN, CDR2 SVGIG, per germline (reference sequence). The CDR3 bases are TGTGCCTGGCGAAAGGGGGACTCTGGAAACACCATATATTTT. It is translated as CAWRKGDSGNTIYF.

This clone was seen only a few times. The chain recombines TRBV18 with TRBJ2-1; possible D gene TRBD1, 6 bases. CDR1 and CDR2 from the germline V gene are KGHSH and LQKENI. V was clipped by 1 base and J by 8 bases, with 6 bases between them. There are 12 residues in the CDR3. CDR3 nucleotide sequence: TGTGCCAGCTCACCACGGGGGCATGAGCAGTTCTTC. It translates to CASSPRGHEQFF.

The chain combines TRBV19 with TRBJ1-5; D gene uncertain. V was trimmed by 5 bases and J by 9 bases, leaving 14 bases between them. The length of the CDR3 is 13 residues. CDR1 is LNHDA and CDR2 is SQIVND in the germline V gene (reference sequence). CDR3 region: CASSLSAPRPQHF. CDR3 coding DNA: TGTGCCAGTAGTTTGTCGGCCCCTCGGCCCCAGCATTTT. Combining the CDR3 with reference TRBV19 and TRBJ1-5 gives the whole variable domain DGGITQSPKYLFRKEGQNVTLSCEQNLNHDAMYWYRQDPGQGLRLIYYSQIVNDFQKGDIAEGYSVSREKKESFPLTVTSAQKNPTAFYLCASSLSAPRPQHFGDGTRLSIL.

This chain connects TRBV25-1 to TRBJ2-7, with D unresolved. The germline V and J ends were trimmed by 4 bases and 2 bases, with 6 bases remaining between them. Germline CDR1 and CDR2: MGHDK and SYGVNS. This CDR3 is built from 12 residues. The CDR3 nucleotides read TGTGCCAGCAGTGGGAGTGCCTACGAGCAGTACTTC. This codes for CASSGSAYEQYF.

The gene calls are TRBV5-4 and TRBJ2-5; 10 bases line up with TRBD2. This CDR3 region has 15 residues. Trimming at V came to 2 bases and at J to 5 bases, leaving 6 bases not matched to a gene. CDR1 is SGHNT and CDR2 is YYREEE in the germline V gene (reference sequence). The CDR3 here is CASSFKSGREETQYF. The DNA of the CDR3 is TGTGCCAGCAGCTTCAAAAGCGGGAGGGAGGAGACCCAGTACTTC.

This clone appeared a few times. The V call is TRBV6-5, the J call TRBJ1-1; the D is unclear. Trimming took off 7 bases at V and 4 bases at J, with 13 bases between the two ends. Germline V gene sequence: CDR1 MNHEY, CDR2 SVGAGI. The CDR3 is 13 amino acids. The CDR3 protein is CASILAGSTEAFF. The DNA for the CDR3 is TGTGCCAGCATATTGGCGGGGTCCACTGAAGCTTTCTTT.

In this sample, this clone turned up once. The same CDR3 can be traced to other DNA sequences in this sample. The chain combines TRBV28 with TRBJ2-7; 8 bases fit TRBD2. V lost 2 bases, J lost 0 bases, and 0 bases stayed unmatched. The CDR3 has 14 amino acids. Germline CDR1 MDHEN, CDR2 SYDVKM. CDR3 in amino acids: CASSLGTSSYEQYF. CDR3 coding DNA: TGTGCCAGCAGTTTAGGGACTAGCTCCTACGAGCAGTACTTC.

This clone was recorded a few times. The chain carries TRBV4-3 and TRBJ2-1, with 7 positions matching TRBD1. The CDR3 loop spans 15 amino acids. Per germline, CDR1 LGHNA and CDR2 YSLEER. Unmatched junction bases numbered 10, after V lost 5 bases and J lost 6 bases. In DNA, the CDR3 is TGCGCCAGCAGCACCTCCGGGACAGTACCCAATGAGCAGTTCTTC. Its translation is CASSTSGTVPNEQFF.

This clone was recorded a few times. V gene TRBV14 combines with J gene TRBJ2-1; D is perhaps TRBD2 (5 bases). The CDR3 covers 12 residues. Germline lookup yields CDR1 SGHDN and CDR2 FVKESK. The germline V and J ends were trimmed by 0 bases and 12 bases, with 9 bases remaining between them. CDR3 DNA sequence: TGTGCCAGCAGCCAAGATCGAGGAGGGCAGTTCTTC. As protein: CASSQDRGGQFF.

The rearrangement joins TRBV5-1 to TRBJ2-1, with D possibly being TRBD1 (5 bases). Germline V gene sequence: CDR1 SGHRS, CDR2 YFSETQ. The CDR3 spans 13 residues. The V end was cut by 4 bases, the J end by 5 bases, with 10 bases between. The CDR3 reads CASSPSGNNEQFF. CDR3 nucleotide sequence: TGCGCCAGCAGCCCCTCAGGGAACAATGAGCAGTTCTTC. Filled out from reference TRBV5-1 and TRBJ2-1, the complete variable domain reads KAGVTQTPRYLIKTRGQQVTLSCSPISGHRSVSWYQQTPGQGLQFLFEYFSETQRNKGNFPGRFSGRQFSNSRSEMNVSTLELGDSALYLCASSPSGNNEQFFGPGTRLTVL.

CDR3 in DNA: TGCAGCGTCACCAGGGGGCCTGGGGAGACCCAGTACTTC. Its protein product is CSVTRGPGETQYF. V is TRBV29-1 and J is TRBJ2-5; TRBD1 matches at 8 bases. With 6 bases clipped from V and 5 bases from J, the junction kept 8 bases outside the gene matches. This CDR3 region has 13 residues. Germline V gene lookup returns CDR1 SQVTM and CDR2 ANQGSEA.